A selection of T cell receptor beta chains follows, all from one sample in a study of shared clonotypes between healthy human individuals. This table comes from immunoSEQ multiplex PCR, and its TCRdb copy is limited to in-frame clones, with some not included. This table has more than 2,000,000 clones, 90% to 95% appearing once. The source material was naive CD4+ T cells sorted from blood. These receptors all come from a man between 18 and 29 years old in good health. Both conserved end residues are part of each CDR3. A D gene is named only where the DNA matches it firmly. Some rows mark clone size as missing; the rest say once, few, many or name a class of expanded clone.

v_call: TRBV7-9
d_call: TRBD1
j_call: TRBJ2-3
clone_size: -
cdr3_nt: TGTGCCAGCAGCCCTGGACAGGGGCCAGATACGCAGTATTTT
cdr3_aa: CASSPGQGPDTQYF

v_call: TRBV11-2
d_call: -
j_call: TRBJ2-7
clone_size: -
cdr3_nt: TGTGCCAGCAGCTTAGAGTGGGGGTCCTACGAGCAGTACTTC
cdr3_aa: CASSLEWGSYEQYF

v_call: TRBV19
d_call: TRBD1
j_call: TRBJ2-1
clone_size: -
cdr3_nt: TGTGCCAGCTCCGGGACAGGGGATTTCAATGAGCAGTTCTTC
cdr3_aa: CASSGTGDFNEQFF

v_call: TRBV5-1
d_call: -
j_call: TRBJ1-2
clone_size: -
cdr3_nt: TGCGCCAGCGGGGAAGGGGATGGCTACACCTTC
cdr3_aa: CASGEGDGYTF

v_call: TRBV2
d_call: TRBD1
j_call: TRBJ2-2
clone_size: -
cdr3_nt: TGTGCCAGCAGTTTGGACAGGGGCGGCACCGGGGAGCTGTTTTTT
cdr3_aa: CASSLDRGGTGELFF

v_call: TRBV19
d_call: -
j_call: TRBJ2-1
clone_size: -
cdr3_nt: TGTGCCAGTAGTATTTTGTCGGAGCAGTTCTTC
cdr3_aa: CASSILSEQFF

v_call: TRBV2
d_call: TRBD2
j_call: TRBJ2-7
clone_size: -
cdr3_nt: TGTGCCAGCAGGACTAGCGGGAGCTACGAGCAGTACTTC
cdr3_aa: CASRTSGSYEQYF

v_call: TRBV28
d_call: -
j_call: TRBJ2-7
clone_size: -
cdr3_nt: TGTGCCAGCAGTTTAATTTCCCTCAGCTCTGCCGAGGGGGACGAGCAGTACTTC
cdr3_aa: CASSLISLSSAEGDEQYF

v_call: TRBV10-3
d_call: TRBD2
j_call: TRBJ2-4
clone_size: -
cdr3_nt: TGTGCCATCAAATCCTCGGGGGGGGAAAACATTCAGTACTTC
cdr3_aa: CAIKSSGGENIQYF

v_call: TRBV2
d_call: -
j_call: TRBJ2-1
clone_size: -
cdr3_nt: TGTGCCAGCGCCACGTGGGGGCAGGGTGAGCAGTTCTTC
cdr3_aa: CASATWGQGEQFF

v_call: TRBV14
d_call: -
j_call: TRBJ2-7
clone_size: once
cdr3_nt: TGTGCCAGCAGCCAAGCAAGAGAGCAGTACTTC
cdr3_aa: CASSQAREQYF

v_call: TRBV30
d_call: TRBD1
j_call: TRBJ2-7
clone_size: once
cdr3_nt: TGTGCCTGGGAACAGGGGGCAGGCGAGCAGTACTTC
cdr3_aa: CAWEQGAGEQYF

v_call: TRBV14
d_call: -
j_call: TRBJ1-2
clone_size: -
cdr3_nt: TGTGCCAGCAGCCAAGTCCACCCAGGGCCTTATGGCTACACCTTC
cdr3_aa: CASSQVHPGPYGYTF

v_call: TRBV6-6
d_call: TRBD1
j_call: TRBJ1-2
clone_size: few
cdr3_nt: TGTGCCAGCACCCGGGACAGGGGCCGCTATGGCTACACCTTC
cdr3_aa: CASTRDRGRYGYTF

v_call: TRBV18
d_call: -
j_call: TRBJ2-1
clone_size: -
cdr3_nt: TGTGCCAGCTCACCAAGCTTGCGATCCTACAATGAGCAGTTCTTC
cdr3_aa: CASSPSLRSYNEQFF

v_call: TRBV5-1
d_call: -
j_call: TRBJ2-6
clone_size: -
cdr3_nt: TGCGTCAGCAGCTTGGGAGGTGTTAGTGGGGCCAACGTCCTGACTTTC
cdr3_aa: CVSSLGGVSGANVLTF

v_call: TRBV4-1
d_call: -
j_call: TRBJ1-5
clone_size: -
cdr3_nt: TGCGCCAGCAGCCAGGGCTTGGGGCAGCCCCAGCATTTT
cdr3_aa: CASSQGLGQPQHF

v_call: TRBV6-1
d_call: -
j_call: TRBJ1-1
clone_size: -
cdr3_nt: TGTGCCAGCAGTGAAGCCAGACAGGTTGAAGCTTTCTTT
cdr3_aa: CASSEARQVEAFF

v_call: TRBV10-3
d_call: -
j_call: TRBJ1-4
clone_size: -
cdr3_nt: TGTGCCATCAGTGAGCTTAATGAAAAACTGTTTTTT
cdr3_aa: CAISELNEKLFF

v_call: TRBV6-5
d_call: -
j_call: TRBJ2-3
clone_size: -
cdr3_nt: TGTGCCAGCAGTCAGGGACCCGCAGATACGCAGTATTTT
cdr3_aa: CASSQGPADTQYF

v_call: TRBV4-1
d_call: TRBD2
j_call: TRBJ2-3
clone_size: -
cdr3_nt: TGCGCCAGCAGCCAAGACCCCCAACTAGCGGGAGGACTGTATTTT
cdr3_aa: CASSQDPQLAGGLYF

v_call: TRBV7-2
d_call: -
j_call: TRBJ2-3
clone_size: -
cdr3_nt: TGTGCCAGCAGCTTAGCCCCAACAGATACGCAGTATTTT
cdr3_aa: CASSLAPTDTQYF

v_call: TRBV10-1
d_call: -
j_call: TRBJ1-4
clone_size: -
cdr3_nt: TGCGCCAGCAGTGAAGGAAGGGGTGGTAATGAAAAACTGTTTTTT
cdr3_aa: CASSEGRGGNEKLFF

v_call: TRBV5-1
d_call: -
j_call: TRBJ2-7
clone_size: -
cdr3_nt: TGCGCCAGCAGCGTAAACACCTACGAGCAGTACTTC
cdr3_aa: CASSVNTYEQYF

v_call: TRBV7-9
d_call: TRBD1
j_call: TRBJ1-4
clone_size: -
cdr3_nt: TGTGCCAGCAGCTTTATTTGGACAGGGGAAGAAAAACTGTTTTTT
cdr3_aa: CASSFIWTGEEKLFF

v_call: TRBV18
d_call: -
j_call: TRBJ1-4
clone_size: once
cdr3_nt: TGTGCCAGCTCACCAATGGTGTCAGACGCAACTAATGAAAAACTGTTTTTT
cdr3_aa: CASSPMVSDATNEKLFF

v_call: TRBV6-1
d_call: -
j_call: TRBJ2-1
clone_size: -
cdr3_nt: TGTGCCATCAGTGACCCTTTCTTAACCCCCTACAATGAGCAGTTCTTC
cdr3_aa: CAISDPFLTPYNEQFF

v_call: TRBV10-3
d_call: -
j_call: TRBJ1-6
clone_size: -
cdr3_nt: TGTGCCATATCTGACAGGCCGAACTCCTATAATTCACCCCTCCACTTT
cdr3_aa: CAISDRPNSYNSPLHF

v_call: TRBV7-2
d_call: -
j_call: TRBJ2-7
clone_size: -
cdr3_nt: TGTGCCAGCAGCTTAGGGACGTATCCCTACGAGCAGTACTTC
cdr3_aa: CASSLGTYPYEQYF

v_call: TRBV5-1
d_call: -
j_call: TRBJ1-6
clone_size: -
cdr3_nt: TGCGCCAGCAGCTTGGTAGGGGGGCCAAATTCACCCCTCCACTTT
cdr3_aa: CASSLVGGPNSPLHF

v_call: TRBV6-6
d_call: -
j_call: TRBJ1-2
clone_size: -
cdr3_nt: TGTGCCAGCAGTTACTCGACGGTGGGTGGCGGCTACACCTTC
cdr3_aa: CASSYSTVGGGYTF

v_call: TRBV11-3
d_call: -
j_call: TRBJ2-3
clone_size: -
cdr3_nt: TGTGCCAGCAGCTTAGGGGGACGCAGCACAGATACGCAGTATTTT
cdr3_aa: CASSLGGRSTDTQYF

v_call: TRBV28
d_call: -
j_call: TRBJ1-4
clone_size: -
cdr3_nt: TGTGCCACCGAAAGCTTTGGCGAAAAACTGTTTTTT
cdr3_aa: CATESFGEKLFF

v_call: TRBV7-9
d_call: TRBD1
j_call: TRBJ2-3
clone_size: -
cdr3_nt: TGTGCCAGCAGCTTAGTGGACAGGGGAGATACGCAGTATTTT
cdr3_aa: CASSLVDRGDTQYF

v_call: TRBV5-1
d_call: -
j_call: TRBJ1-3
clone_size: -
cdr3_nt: TGCGCCAGCAGCCAGGGACGCAGCAGCTCTGGAAACACCATATATTTT
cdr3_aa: CASSQGRSSSGNTIYF

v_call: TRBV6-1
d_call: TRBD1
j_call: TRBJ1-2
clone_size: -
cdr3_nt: TGTGCCAGCAGTGGGACAGGGACTGGGGCTTTGGGGAGGGACACCTTC
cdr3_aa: CASSGTGTGALGRDTF

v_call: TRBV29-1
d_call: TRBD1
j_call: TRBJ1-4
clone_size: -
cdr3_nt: TGCAGCGTCCGGACAGGGGGTTTTTATGGAACTAATGAAAAACTGTTTTTT
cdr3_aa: CSVRTGGFYGTNEKLFF

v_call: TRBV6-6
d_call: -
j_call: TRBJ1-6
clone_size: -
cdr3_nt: TGTGCCAGCAGTTCCGGAGTTAATTCACCCCTCCACTTT
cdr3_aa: CASSSGVNSPLHF

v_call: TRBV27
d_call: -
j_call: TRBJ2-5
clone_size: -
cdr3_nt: TGTGCCAGCAGTTCGTACCGGGACCCCGGCGAAGAGACCCAGTACTTC
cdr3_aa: CASSSYRDPGEETQYF

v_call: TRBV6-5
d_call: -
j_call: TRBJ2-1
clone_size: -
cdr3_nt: TGTGCCAGCAGTTCCCCCTCCAGGGCGGATGAGCAGTTCTTC
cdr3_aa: CASSSPSRADEQFF

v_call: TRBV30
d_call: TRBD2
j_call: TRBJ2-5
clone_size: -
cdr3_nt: TGTGCCTGGGGGACTAGATACGTGCGGACTAGCGGGAGGGAAGAGACCCAGTACTTC
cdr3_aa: CAWGTRYVRTSGREETQYF

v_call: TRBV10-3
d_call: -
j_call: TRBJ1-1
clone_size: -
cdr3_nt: TGTGCCATCAGCCCGAGCCTAATGAACACTGAAGCTTTCTTT
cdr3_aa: CAISPSLMNTEAFF

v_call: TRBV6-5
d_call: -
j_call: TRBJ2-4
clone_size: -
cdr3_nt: TGTGCCAGCAGTTACTCCCCTATAGCCAAAAACATTCAGTACTTC
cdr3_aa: CASSYSPIAKNIQYF

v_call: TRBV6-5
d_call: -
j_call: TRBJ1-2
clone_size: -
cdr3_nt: TGTGCCAGCAGTTACTCTTCCGTTAACTATGGCTACACCTTC
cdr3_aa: CASSYSSVNYGYTF

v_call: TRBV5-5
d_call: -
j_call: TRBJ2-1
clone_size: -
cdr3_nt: TGTGCCAGCAGCTTGATGGAGGGCCCCTACAATGAGCAGTTCTTC
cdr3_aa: CASSLMEGPYNEQFF

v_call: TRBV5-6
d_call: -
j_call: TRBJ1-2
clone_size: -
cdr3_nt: TGTGCCAGCAGCCCCGATGGGGGTCCTGGCTACACCTTC
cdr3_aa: CASSPDGGPGYTF

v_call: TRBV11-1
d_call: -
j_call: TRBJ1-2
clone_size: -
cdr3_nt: TGTGCCAGCAGCTTAGAGGCCACAGGGAGCGACTATGGCTACACCTTC
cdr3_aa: CASSLEATGSDYGYTF

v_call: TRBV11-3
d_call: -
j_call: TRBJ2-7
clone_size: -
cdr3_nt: TGTGCCAGCAGCTTACCAGACAGCTACGAGCAGTACTTC
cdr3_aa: CASSLPDSYEQYF

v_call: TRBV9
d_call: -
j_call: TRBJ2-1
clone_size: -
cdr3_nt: TGTGCCAGCAGCGTAGCTTACACCTACAATGAGCAGTTCTTC
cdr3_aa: CASSVAYTYNEQFF

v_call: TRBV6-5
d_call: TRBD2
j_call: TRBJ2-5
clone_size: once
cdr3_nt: TGTGCCAGCAGTTACTTATCAAGCGGGGGGGCTGAGACCCAGTACTTC
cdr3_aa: CASSYLSSGGAETQYF